What follows are 24 T cell receptor beta chains derived from one specimen sequenced in a study of cytomegalovirus exposure and HLA in healthy donors. TCRdb's copy holds only in-frame clones and misses some; the assay was immunoSEQ multiplex PCR. The sample has about 140,000 clones, roughly nine tenths seen once. The sample was PBMCs. The receptor set was obtained from a man aged 18 to 35 in good health and CMV-seronegative.

In this sample, this clone turned up once. In nucleotides, the CDR3 is TGTGCCAGCAGCAATGGGGACAGGGAAAGGTACTACGAGCAGTACTTC. It encodes CASSNGDRERYYEQYF. The rearrangement uses TRBV21-1 and TRBJ2-7; the table's D call, TRBD1, was not checked against the DNA. TRBV21-1 is classified as a pseudogene. The CDR3 runs to 16 residues.

V usage is TRBV6-5 and J usage is TRBJ1-1, with a tentative D call TRBD1 (5 bases). The V gene's germline CDR1 is MNHEY and CDR2 SVGAGI. CDR3 size: 15 residues. The V end was cut by 7 bases, the J end by 4 bases, with 19 bases between. The CDR3 spells CASKQHRGAGTEAFF. In DNA, the CDR3 is TGTGCCAGCAAACAACATAGGGGAGCGGGCACTGAAGCTTTCTTT.

The gene calls are TRBV10-3 and TRBJ2-7; D might be TRBD2 (6 bases). V lost 1 base and J lost 4, with 14 bases in between. This CDR3 has 15 amino acids. Germline CDR1 is ENHRY and CDR2 is SYGVKD. In DNA, the CDR3 is TGTGCCATCAGTGAGTATAGGGACTCATTTTACGAGCAGTACTTC. Translated, it gives CAISEYRDSFYEQYF.

V and J are TRBV14 and TRBJ2-1, with D uncertain. CDR3 length: 15 amino acids. The ends were cut back, 2 bases at V and 5 bases at J, with 13 bases in the middle. Germline V gene lookup returns CDR1 SGHDN and CDR2 FVKESK. DNA of the CDR3: TGTGCCAGCAGCCAACTGCTTAGCCGGGACAATGAGCAGTTCTTC. Amino acids: CASSQLLSRDNEQFF.

The rearrangement joins TRBV19 to TRBJ2-5; 7 bases map to TRBD1. V dropped 6 bases and J dropped 5; count of bases not matched to a gene: 3. This CDR3 comprises 12 residues. Germline lookup yields CDR1 LNHDA and CDR2 SQIVND (reference sequence). The CDR3 DNA follows: TGTGCCAGTAGAGACAGGGTTGAGACCCAGTACTTC. This gives the protein CASRDRVETQYF.

The J gene is TRBJ2-6, the V gene TRBV28; D unclear. Germline values: CDR1 MDHEN, CDR2 SYDVKM. The CDR3 is made up of 18 amino acids. V shed 0 bases and J shed 4 bases, with 16 bases lying between them. The CDR3 bases are TGTGCCAGCAGTTTATGGGAATTAACAGCCGTCGGGGCCAACGTCCTGACTTTC. Translating gives CASSLWELTAVGANVLTF.

CDR3: CASSLAGTVSYEQYF. Written as DNA, the CDR3 is TGTGCCAGCAGCTTAGCGGGGACAGTCTCCTACGAGCAGTACTTC. V is TRBV7-2 and J is TRBJ2-7; the match to TRBD1 covers 7 bases. The CDR3 is 15 amino acids. Looked up from germline, CDR1 is SGHTA and CDR2 is FQGNSA. V lost 0 bases, J lost 0 bases, and 2 bases stayed unmatched.

The J gene is TRBJ2-3, the V gene TRBV29-1; tentative D call: TRBD2 (6 bases). Trimming removed 3 bases from V and 0 bases from J, with 16 bases in between. Germline V gives CDR1 SQVTM, CDR2 ANQGSEA. The CDR3 length is 16 residues. The CDR3 region has the DNA TGCAGCGTTGATCTTAGCGGTTCTAAGAGCACAGATACGCAGTATTTT. Translating gives CSVDLSGSKSTDTQYF.

The V gene is TRBV14, the J gene TRBJ1-2; 11 bases align to TRBD1. Germline V CDR1 and CDR2: SGHDN, FVKESK. V shed 4 bases, J shed 8 bases, and the junction held 3 bases outside the gene matches. This CDR3 spans 13 amino acids. CDR3 loop: CASSPGTGGGYTF. CDR3 bases: TGTGCCAGCAGCCCCGGGACAGGGGGAGGCTACACCTTC.

The V and J genes are TRBV4-2 and TRBJ2-7; 9 nucleotides line up with TRBD2. Trimming cost V 1 base and J 3 bases; bases outside gene matches: 4. Looked up from germline, CDR1 is LGHNA and CDR2 is YNFKEQ. The CDR3 consists of 15 residues. As DNA, the CDR3 is TGTGCCAGCAGCCAAGCTCGCGGGGGGGGCTACGAGCAGTACTTC. This codes for CASSQARGGGYEQYF.

This chain links TRBV5-1 with TRBJ2-1, with TRBD2 matching over 11 bases. Germline V gives CDR1 SGHRS, CDR2 YFSETQ. V was pared by 0 bases and J by 6 bases, with 14 bases of the junction left unmatched. The CDR3 is made up of 19 amino acids. The CDR3 region is CASSLAPPIAGGPGNEQFF. The CDR3 DNA reads as TGCGCCAGCAGCTTGGCCCCACCGATAGCGGGGGGGCCCGGCAATGAGCAGTTCTTC.

V usage is TRBV27 and J usage is TRBJ2-7, with 12 bases fitting TRBD2. V gave up 5 bases and J gave up 0 bases; unmatched junction bases: 5. CDR3 length: 16 residues. Germline assignment: CDR1 MNHEY and CDR2 SMNVEV (reference sequence). CDR3 nucleotide sequence: TGTGCCAGCAGTACACCGACTAGCGGGGGCTCCTACGAGCAGTACTTC. It encodes CASSTPTSGGSYEQYF.

The rearrangement uses TRBV7-8 and TRBJ2-4; D is perhaps TRBD1 (6 bases). There are 13 residues in the CDR3. Trimming took off 5 bases at V and 7 bases at J, with 12 bases between the two ends. Germline CDR1 reads SGHVS; CDR2 reads FQNEAQ. The CDR3 spells CASSERTGNIQYF. In DNA form, the CDR3 reads TGTGCCAGCAGCGAGAGAACAGGGAACATTCAGTACTTC.

The chain recombines TRBV29-1 with TRBJ2-1; D perhaps matches TRBD2 (5 bases). Trimming cost V 7 bases and J 0 bases, with 19 bases left between them. This CDR3 spans 16 amino acids. The germline V gene encodes CDR1 SQVTM and CDR2 ANQGSEA. This chain's CDR3 is CSGTLRGKSSYNEQFF. Here the CDR3 DNA reads TGCAGCGGTACCCTTAGAGGGAAGAGCTCCTACAATGAGCAGTTCTTC.

Only one count was recorded for this clone. This chain links TRBV6-5 with TRBJ1-1; D is perhaps TRBD1 (6 bases). CDR1 and CDR2 (germline): MNHEY, SVGAGI. The length of the CDR3 is 14 residues. V dropped 3 bases and J dropped 0 bases, with 8 bases sitting between them. CDR3 nucleotides: TGTGCCAGCAGTTATGGGGACATGAACACTGAAGCTTTCTTT. Its protein is CASSYGDMNTEAFF.

The rearrangement joins TRBV19 to TRBJ2-4; no clear D. The CDR3 covers 13 residues. Looked up from germline, CDR1 is LNHDA and CDR2 is SQIVND (reference sequence). Trimming took 2 bases from V and 2 from J, leaving 4 bases between them. The CDR3: CASSISPKNIQYF. The CDR3 nucleotides read TGTGCCAGTAGTATATCTCCCAAAAACATTCAGTACTTC. The full variable domain, rest sourced from reference TRBV19 and TRBJ2-4, is DGGITQSPKYLFRKEGQNVTLSCEQNLNHDAMYWYRQDPGQGLRLIYYSQIVNDFQKGDIAEGYSVSREKKESFPLTVTSAQKNPTAFYLCASSISPKNIQYFGAGTRLSVL.

This chain connects TRBV28 to TRBJ1-5; unclear D gene. V was shortened by 3 bases and J by 6 bases, with 12 bases between the two germline ends. The length of the CDR3 is 14 residues. The germline V gene encodes CDR1 MDHEN and CDR2 SYDVKM. CDR3 sequence: CASSLGQGSQPQHF. Written as DNA, the CDR3 is TGTGCCAGCAGTTTGGGTCAAGGGAGTCAGCCCCAGCATTTT.

This clone occurred once. The CDR3 DNA reads as TGTGCCAGCAGTGAGATGGGGGCAGGCGAGCAGTACTTC. Encoded protein: CASSEMGAGEQYF. This chain uses TRBV2 with TRBJ2-7; the D gene is possibly TRBD1 (6 bases). There are 13 residues in the CDR3. Trimming shortened V by 3 bases and J by 6 bases, and 12 bases separated the two germline ends. Germline V gene sequence: CDR1 SNHLY, CDR2 FYNNEI.

The chain has TRBV28 and TRBJ2-2; the D is unclear. This CDR3 contains 12 residues. CDR1 and CDR2 (germline): MDHEN, SYDVKM. Trimming removed 6 bases at V and 5 bases at J, with 7 bases between. In DNA form, the CDR3 reads TGTGCCAGCAGGTCCAATACCGGGGAGCTGTTTTTT. Translation gives CASRSNTGELFF.

The chain carries TRBV2 and TRBJ2-1; D possibly corresponds to TRBD1 (6 bases). The CDR3 totals 14 residues. V lost 8 bases and J 1 base, leaving 12 bases between the germline ends. Germline assignment: CDR1 SNHLY and CDR2 FYNNEI. CDR3 sequence (DNA): TGTGCCAGCTGCCGGACAGTATCCTACAATGAGCAGTTCTTC. This sequence encodes CASCRTVSYNEQFF.

This rearrangement joins TRBV6-1 to TRBJ1-5; a possible D gene is TRBD1 (5 bases). The germline V gene has CDR1 MNHNS and CDR2 SASEGT. The CDR3 has 15 amino acids. V was cut by 3 bases and J by 7 bases, with 16 bases left in between. The CDR3 DNA reads TGTGCCAGCAGTGACTTTGGGGCCCCGCCCCAGCCCCAGCATTTT. This sequence encodes CASSDFGAPPQPQHF.

This rearrangement joins TRBV6-1 to TRBJ1-2, with 7 bases lining up with TRBD1. V lost 4 bases to trimming and J lost 4 bases; unmatched junction nucleotides: 3. The CDR3 runs 13 residues. Germline V gene sequence: CDR1 MNHNS, CDR2 SASEGT. The CDR3 sequence is CASSAQGTYGYTF. The DNA for the CDR3 is TGTGCCAGCAGTGCACAGGGGACCTATGGCTACACCTTC.

This clone was detected only once. Other DNA sequences within the sample encode an identical CDR3. The rearrangement uses TRBV7-2 and TRBJ2-7; 11 bases are shared with TRBD1. The CDR3 covers 14 residues. V was clipped by 5 bases and J by 4 bases; unmatched bases: 4. The germline V gene has CDR1 SGHTA and CDR2 FQGNSA. The CDR3 region is CASSPGQGAYEQYF. Written as DNA, the CDR3 is TGTGCCAGCAGCCCAGGACAGGGGGCGTACGAGCAGTACTTC.

This clone appeared a single time. The V gene is TRBV5-1, the J gene TRBJ2-1, with 7 positions matching TRBD1. The germline CDR1 and CDR2 sequences are SGHRS and YFSETQ. Trimming took 2 bases from V and 4 from J; bases not matched to a gene: 6. This CDR3 spans 15 amino acids. CDR3 coding DNA: TGCGCCAGCAGCTTCCGGGACAGCTTATACAATGAGCAGTTCTTC. Amino acids: CASSFRDSLYNEQFF. Complete variable domain (other parts from reference TRBV5-1 and TRBJ2-1): KAGVTQTPRYLIKTRGQQVTLSCSPISGHRSVSWYQQTPGQGLQFLFEYFSETQRNKGNFPGRFSGRQFSNSRSEMNVSTLELGDSALYLCASSFRDSLYNEQFFGPGTRLTVL.